This TCR beta chain was recorded in a study of shared clonotypes between healthy human individuals. Findings and caveats of the study: Clonotype sharing among donors likely depends on sequencing depth.

Clones were sequenced by immunoSEQ multiplex PCR, and TCRdb holds only the in-frame ones, with some missing. The sample yields about 1 million clones, about three quarters seen once. V trimming: 6 bases; J trimming: 1 base; junction bases outside the gene matches: 4. This CDR3 is built from 15 residues. Germline CDR1 reads SNHLY; CDR2 reads FYNNEI. As for this clone: The antigen is not known.

What was sequenced was memory CD4+ T cells sorted from blood. The subset was: CD45RA-negative fraction. The rearrangement links TRBV2 to TRBJ2-3; 10 nucleotides match TRBD2. This TCR was sampled from a man aged 18 to 30 in good health. CDR3 amino acids: CASRLAGVGTDTQYF. The CDR3 nucleotides read TGTGCCAGCAGGCTAGCGGGAGTTGGCACAGATACGCAGTATTTT.